A single T cell receptor beta chain is shown here with its context. As yet, its antigen is unknown. The data belong to a study of cytomegalovirus exposure and HLA in healthy donors. Points from the study as a whole: Within the 120 or so validation repertoires, first-cohort TCR clusters tended to co-occur, according to a later analysis.

TCRdb's table, derived via immunoSEQ multiplex PCR, lists solely in-frame clones and lacks some. The sample lists 150,000 to 200,000 clones; approximately 80% were seen once. The sample was PBMCs. The clonotype comes from a man younger than 40 in good health and CMV-seropositive.

The CDR3 DNA reads as TGTGCCAGCGGAACGACAGGAGGTAATGAAAAACTGTTTTTT. Its translation: CASGTTGGNEKLFF. The chain has TRBV6-1 and TRBJ1-4; possibly TRBD1 for D (6 bases). Trimming took off 8 bases at V and 4 bases at J, with 14 bases between the two ends. Germline V lookup: CDR1 MNHNS, CDR2 SASEGT. The CDR3 covers 14 residues.